These 11 T cell receptor beta chains originate from one sample sequenced in a study of blood T cell repertoires in COVID-19. Generated by immunoSEQ multiplex PCR, the TCRdb table keeps only in-frame clones and is missing some. The sample lists roughly 250,000 clones; approximately 88% were seen once. Source material: PBMCs or T cells enriched from blood (not recorded which). These TCRs come from a woman in her thirties or forties with acute COVID-19.

The chain employs TRBV30 and TRBJ1-1, with 8 positions matching TRBD1. The CDR3 length is 11 residues. After removal of 5 bases from V and 8 bases from J, the junction contained 4 bases not matched to a gene. Germline V gives CDR1 GTSNPN, CDR2 SVGIG (reference sequence). The DNA of the CDR3 is TGTGCCTGGGACAGGGGCCACGAAGCTTTCTTT. It is translated as CAWDRGHEAFF.

The V call is TRBV15, the J call TRBJ2-7; perhaps TRBD2 as D (6 bases). Germline CDR1 LNHNV, CDR2 YYDKDF (reference sequence). The CDR3 has 11 amino acids. The V and J ends lost 8 bases and 3 bases respectively, with 8 bases between them. CDR3 sequence: CATGTLYEQYV. As DNA, the CDR3 is TGTGCCACCGGGACTCTCTACGAGCAGTACGTC.

The rearrangement uses TRBV6-2 or TRBV6-3 and TRBJ1-3, with TRBD1 as a possible D gene (6 bases). Germline-derived CDR1 and CDR2 are MNHEY and SVGEGT. The CDR3 has 15 residues. The V and J ends lost 2 bases and 4 bases respectively, with 12 bases between them. CDR3: CASSYGQIAGNTIYF. CDR3 nucleotides: TGTGCCAGCAGTTACGGACAGATAGCGGGAAACACCATATATTTT.

The chain recombines TRBV9 with TRBJ2-3, with TRBD2 matching 8 bases. The germline CDR1 and CDR2 sequences are SGDLS and YYNGEE. The CDR3 extends over 17 amino acids. Trimming cost V 7 bases and J 4 bases; bases outside gene matches: 17. CDR3 protein: CASALGSGSGSADTQYF. The CDR3 DNA reads TGTGCCAGCGCCCTGGGGAGCGGGAGCGGGTCAGCAGATACGCAGTATTTT.

This chain links TRBV7-2 with TRBJ1-3, with D unresolved. Germline loops: CDR1 SGHTA, CDR2 FQGNSA. The CDR3 is 15 residues long. V lost 4 bases and J lost 0, with 10 bases in between. CDR3 DNA: TGTGCCAGCAGCTCACAGACGATCTCTGGAAACACCATATATTTT. Amino acid sequence: CASSSQTISGNTIYF.

This clone was counted a single time. The chain has TRBV12-5 and TRBJ2-3; 9 bases are shared with TRBD2. This CDR3 is built from 13 residues. V trimming: 7 bases; J trimming: 4 bases; junction bases outside the gene matches: 3. Germline CDR1 is LGHNT and CDR2 is FRNRAP. The CDR3 loop reads CASERGAADTQYF. The CDR3 region has the DNA TGTGCTAGTGAGCGGGGGGCGGCAGATACGCAGTATTTT.

The V call is TRBV19, the J call TRBJ1-1; perhaps TRBD1 as D (5 bases). Germline V gene lookup returns CDR1 LNHDA and CDR2 SQIVND (reference sequence). V was shortened by 10 bases and J by 1 base, with 19 bases between the two germline ends. The CDR3 is made up of 15 amino acids. The CDR3 protein is CAIKTQGMENTEAFF. The CDR3 DNA follows: TGTGCCATCAAAACTCAGGGAATGGAGAACACTGAAGCTTTCTTT.

This chain joins TRBV10-2 and TRBJ1-6, with D uncertain. Germline V gene data show CDR1 as WSHSY and CDR2 as SAAADI. Trimming took 6 bases from V and 11 from J, leaving 14 bases between them. There are 13 residues in the CDR3. The CDR3 loop is CASRLAARTPLHF. The CDR3 DNA reads as TGCGCCAGCAGACTAGCGGCTCGGACACCCCTCCACTTT.

The chain links TRBV15 to TRBJ1-6; TRBD1 agrees at 9 bases. The V and J ends lost 0 bases and 9 bases, in that order; junction bases with no gene match: 6. Germline V gene sequence: CDR1 LNHNV, CDR2 YYDKDF (reference sequence). The CDR3 sequence is 16 residues long. The CDR3 loop is CATSRDLATGGSPLHF. In nucleotides, the CDR3 is TGTGCCACCAGCAGAGATCTCGCGACAGGGGGTTCACCCCTCCACTTT.

The rearrangement joins TRBV6-2 or TRBV6-3 to TRBJ2-2, with D possibly TRBD2 on 6 matching bases. This CDR3 is built from 15 residues. Trimming stripped 4 bases from V and 5 bases from J, with 14 bases between. From germline, CDR1 is MNHEY and CDR2 SVGEGT. The CDR3 reads CASSLLAAGTGELFF. In DNA form, the CDR3 reads TGTGCCAGCAGTTTGTTAGCGGCCGGTACCGGGGAGCTGTTTTTT.

This chain links TRBV5-6 with TRBJ2-1, with D possibly being TRBD2 (6 bases). V lost 4 bases, J lost 6 bases, and 11 bases lay in between. Germline V lookup: CDR1 SGHDT, CDR2 YYEEEE. The CDR3 sequence is 13 residues long. In DNA, the CDR3 is TGTGCCAGCAGCCTCCGCGGGGCCAATGAGCAGTTCTTC. Encoded protein: CASSLRGANEQFF.